This T cell receptor (beta chain) was retrieved from a study of cytomegalovirus exposure and HLA in healthy donors. General study results and limits: Associated with cytomegalovirus, according to the listing, were some 180 TCR beta chains.

The PCR had 60 Vbeta and 13 Jbeta primers. Libraries were prepared by immunoSEQ multiplex PCR; TCRdb keeps only in-frame clonotypes and omits some of them. The sample has 150,000 to 200,000 clones, around three quarters seen once; the top ten hold 11% to 15%. There are 18 residues in the CDR3. Germline loops: CDR1 LNHDA, CDR2 SQIVND (reference sequence). J lost 4 bases, V lost 4 bases, and 18 bases had no gene match. On this clone itself: Antigen: not known.

The sequence was collected from a young woman in good health and CMV-seropositive. Sequencing input: PBMCs. V gene TRBV19 combines with J gene TRBJ1-1; 7 bases line up with TRBD1. CDR3 residues: CASSKKSVRSSGGTEAFF. CDR3 nucleotide sequence: TGTGCCAGTAGTAAGAAGAGTGTCCGGTCCTCAGGGGGCACTGAAGCTTTCTTT.